Listed here is a single T cell receptor beta chain. Its antigen is undetermined. This sample was included in a study of shared clonotypes between healthy human individuals. Study-level results: Against clonotypes common to all four donors, non-shared ones had lower generation probabilities.

CDR3 size: 13 residues. Germline V CDR1 and CDR2: SGHNT, YYREEE (reference sequence). Between the trimmed V and J ends, which lost 4 bases and 7 bases, there was a span of 14 bases. Nashville, Tennessee was home to all donors, who were Caucasian adults. Execution of the assay was at deep level. In the study's own analysis: ImmunoSEQ supplied junction-only sequences lacking quality scores, so filtering was different. Libraries were prepared by immunoSEQ multiplex PCR; TCRdb keeps only in-frame clonotypes and omits some of them. V, J and clone size are those of that table, while D and trimming were read from the DNA. The profile shows approximately 2.3 million clones, 85% to 95% of them singletons.

What was sequenced was naive CD4+ T cells from PBMCs. Subset given: CD45RA+ positively selected. The sequence was collected from a man between 18 and 35 years old in good health. Some clones in this sample may be carry-over from other donors' samples. V usage is TRBV5-4 and J usage is TRBJ2-5; D is ambiguous. The CDR3 coding sequence is TGTGCCAGCAGCGGGCCCACAAAGGGGACCCAGTACTTC. Residues: CASSGPTKGTQYF.